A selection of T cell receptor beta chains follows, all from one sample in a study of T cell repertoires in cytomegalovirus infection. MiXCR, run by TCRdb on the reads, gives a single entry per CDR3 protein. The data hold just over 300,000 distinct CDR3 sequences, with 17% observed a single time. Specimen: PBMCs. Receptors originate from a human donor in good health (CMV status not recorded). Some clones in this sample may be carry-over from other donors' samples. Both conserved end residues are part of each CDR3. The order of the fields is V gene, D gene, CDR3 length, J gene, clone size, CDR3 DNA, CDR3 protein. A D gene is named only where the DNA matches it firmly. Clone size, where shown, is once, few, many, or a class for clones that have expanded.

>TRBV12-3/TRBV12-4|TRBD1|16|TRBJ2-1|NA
TGTGCCAGCAGTTTAGTAGGGACAGGATTGAACAATGAGCAGTTCTTC
CASSLVGTGLNNEQFF
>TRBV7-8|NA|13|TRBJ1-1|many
TGTGCCAGCAGACGAGACAGGAACACTGAAGCTTTCTTT
CASRRDRNTEAFF
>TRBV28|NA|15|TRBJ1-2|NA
TGTGCCAGCAGCCTGGGGGGGGCGGATAACTATGGCTACACCTTC
CASSLGGADNYGYTF
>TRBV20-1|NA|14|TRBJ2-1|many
TGCAGTGCTAGATCGCCTGGCGACTACAATGAGCAGTTCTTC
CSARSPGDYNEQFF
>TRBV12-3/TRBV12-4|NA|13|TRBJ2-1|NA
TGTGCCAGCAGTCAAGGGGGGCCCTTAATACAGTTCTTC
CASSQGGPLIQFF
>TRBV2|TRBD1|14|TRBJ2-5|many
TGTGCCAGCAGTCCGACAGGGAACCAAGAGACCCAGTACTTC
CASSPTGNQETQYF
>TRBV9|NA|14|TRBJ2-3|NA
TGTGCCAGCAGCGGGACAGTAGGCACAGATACGCAGTATTTT
CASSGTVGTDTQYF
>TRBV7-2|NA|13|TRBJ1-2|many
TGTGCCGGGGGCCGGGACCCAAACTATGGCTACACCTTC
CAGGRDPNYGYTF
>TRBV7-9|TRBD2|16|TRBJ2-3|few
TGTGCCAGCAGCTTCGGACTAGCGGGGCCGACAGATACGCAGTATTTT
CASSFGLAGPTDTQYF
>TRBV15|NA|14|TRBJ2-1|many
TGTGCCACCAGCAGAGATCGGATACTAGCTGAGCAGTTCTTC
CATSRDRILAEQFF
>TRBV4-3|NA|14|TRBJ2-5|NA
TGCGCCAGCAGCCAAGGTCTTAGGGAAGAGACCCAGTACTTC
CASSQGLREETQYF
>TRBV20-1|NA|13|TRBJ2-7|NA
TGCAGTGCTCCCCTGGGGGTCAACTACGAGCAGTACTTC
CSAPLGVNYEQYF
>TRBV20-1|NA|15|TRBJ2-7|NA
TGCAGTGCTAGAGATTGGGGGCAGGGGGGCAACGAGCAGTACTTC
CSARDWGQGGNEQYF
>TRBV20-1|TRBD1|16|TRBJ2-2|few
TGCAGTGCTAGAGATGTCACCGACAGGGCCGGCGGGGAGCTGTTTTTT
CSARDVTDRAGGELFF
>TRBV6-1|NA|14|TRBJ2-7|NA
TGTGCCAGCAGTCCCGGACAGCACCCAGCAGCGCAGTACTTC
CASSPGQHPAAQYF
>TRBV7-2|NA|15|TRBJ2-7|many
TGTGCCAGCAGCTCCCGGGACGGGCGCTCCTACGAGCAGTACTTC
CASSSRDGRSYEQYF
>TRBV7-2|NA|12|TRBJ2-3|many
TGTGCCAGCAGCTCATTCACAGATACGCAGTATTTT
CASSSFTDTQYF
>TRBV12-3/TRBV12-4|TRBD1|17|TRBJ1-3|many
TGTGCCAGCAGTATCCCGGGACAGCAAAGCTCTGGAAACACCATATATTTT
CASSIPGQQSSGNTIYF
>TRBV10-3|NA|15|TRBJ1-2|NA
TGTGCCATCGGTTCGGCCCTAGGATCTTACTATGGCTACACCTTC
CAIGSALGSYYGYTF
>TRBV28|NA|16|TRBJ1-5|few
TGTGCCAGCAGTTTTCACGCCGGGGGGAGCAATCAGCCCCAGCATTTT
CASSFHAGGSNQPQHF
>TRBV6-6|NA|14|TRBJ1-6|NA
TGTGCCACGACCGGACTCACGACGGATTCACCCCTCCACTTT
CATTGLTTDSPLHF
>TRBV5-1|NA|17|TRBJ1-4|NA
TGCGCCAGCAGCCGAAGAACCCAGGACGGCTTCGGGGAAAAACTGTTTTTT
CASSRRTQDGFGEKLFF